The 9 T cell receptor beta chains below come from one sample, sequenced in a study of blood T cell repertoires in COVID-19. Profiling relied on immunoSEQ multiplex PCR, and the TCRdb table lists in-frame clones only, not all of them. The table shows about 150,000 clones, with roughly four fifths occurring only once. Material: peripheral blood. The receptors originated from a man in his 70s with active or convalescent COVID-19.

This clone was seen more than once but under ten times. The chain has TRBV18 and TRBJ2-7; no clear D. Germline CDR1 KGHSH, CDR2 LQKENI. Trimming stripped 9 bases from V and 5 bases from J, with 20 bases between. The CDR3 length is 14 residues. CDR3 protein: CASSVRLAIDEQYF. DNA of the CDR3: TGTGCCAGTTCAGTGAGACTCGCGATCGACGAGCAGTACTTC.

This chain uses TRBV5-5 with TRBJ1-1; 9 positions agree with TRBD1. The junction had 11 bases not matched to a gene; V was cut back by 4 bases and J by 4 bases. The CDR3 runs to 16 residues. The germline V gene has CDR1 SGHKS and CDR2 YYEKEE (reference sequence). Written as DNA, the CDR3 is TGTGCCAGCAGCAAGGCTGGGACAGGGCAGTTCACTGAAGCTTTCTTT. Translating it yields CASSKAGTGQFTEAFF.

The gene calls are TRBV5-1 and TRBJ2-3; maybe TRBD2 (5 bases). Germline-derived CDR1 and CDR2 are SGHRS and YFSETQ. This CDR3 is 14 amino acids long. Trimming removed 0 bases at V and 7 bases at J, with 12 bases between. CDR3 residues: CASSLARGENTQYF. CDR3 nucleotide sequence: TGCGCCAGCAGCTTGGCCCGGGGAGAAAATACGCAGTATTTT.

The rearrangement joins TRBV4-1 to TRBJ2-2, with D unresolved. Trimming shortened V by 3 bases and J by 3 bases, and 5 bases separated the two germline ends. The germline V gene has CDR1 MGHRA and CDR2 YSYEKL. The CDR3 has 13 amino acids. CDR3 amino acids: CASSHPDTGELFF. In nucleotides, the CDR3 is TGCGCCAGCAGCCACCCGGACACCGGGGAGCTGTTTTTT.

The chain couples TRBV2 to TRBJ2-5; 7 nucleotides match TRBD1. The CDR3 has 12 amino acids. Per the germline V gene, CDR1 is SNHLY and CDR2 is FYNNEI. The junction had 11 bases not matched to a gene; V was cut back by 5 bases and J by 14 bases. The CDR3 region is CASSNTGTAVYF. The CDR3 DNA reads as TGTGCCAGCAGTAACACCGGGACAGCCGTATACTTC.

The gene calls are TRBV6-5 and TRBJ1-1; 7 bases match TRBD1. Germline lookup yields CDR1 MNHEY and CDR2 SVGAGI. V lost 5 bases and J lost 0; bases outside the gene matches: 6. The CDR3 totals 15 residues. Written as DNA, the CDR3 is TGTGCCAGCAGTACGATTACAGGGGTGAACACTGAAGCTTTCTTT. Its translation: CASSTITGVNTEAFF.

This clone was seen just once. The V call is TRBV7-2, the J call TRBJ1-2; 8 nucleotides line up with TRBD1. V was clipped by 6 bases and J by 10 bases; unmatched bases: 4. The CDR3 runs to 11 residues. The germline gives CDR1 SGHTA, CDR2 FQGNSA. The CDR3 loop reads CASRGQAPYTF. The CDR3 DNA is TGTGCCAGCAGGGGACAGGCTCCCTACACCTTC.

This chain uses TRBV19 with TRBJ2-1; TRBD2 aligns across 12 bases. This CDR3 comprises 14 residues. CDR1 and CDR2 from the germline V gene are LNHDA and SQIVND (reference sequence). V lost 6 bases, J lost 8 bases, and 5 bases stayed unmatched. The CDR3 is CASRTSGRTYEQFF. The CDR3 nucleotides read TGTGCCAGTAGGACTAGCGGGAGAACCTATGAGCAGTTCTTC.

The J gene is TRBJ2-2, the V gene TRBV6-4, with 9 bases matching TRBD1. The germline V gene has CDR1 MRHNA and CDR2 SNTAGT. The trim removed 4 bases at V and 3 bases at J, leaving 6 bases unmatched. This CDR3 is 16 amino acids long. CDR3 sequence: CASSVTGGTDTGELFF. The DNA for the CDR3 is TGTGCCAGCAGTGTCACAGGGGGCACGGACACCGGGGAGCTGTTTTTT.